The present T cell receptor (beta chain) was sequenced within a study of shared clonotypes between healthy human individuals. Whole-study context: Each donor's CD8 memory used one plate, CD8 naive two, each CD4 subset three.

To note about this clone: Its matching antigen is unknown. The identical CDR3 is also encoded by other nucleotide sequences in the sample.

How the authors handled the data: Filtering of immunoSEQ junctional sequences could not match full-length read filtering. The repertoire was sequenced with immunoSEQ multiplex PCR; TCRdb's copy has only in-frame clones and lacks some. V and J calls plus clone size are reproduced from that table; the DNA served to infer D and trimming. In the table there are 550,000 to 800,000 clones, roughly 91% of which are singletons. The germline CDR1 and CDR2 sequences are MNHNY and SVGAGI (reference sequence). There are 13 residues in the CDR3. With 7 bases clipped from V and 0 bases from J, the junction kept 3 bases outside the gene matches. The study's findings and limits: Naive subsets tended to show greater estimated richness than memory subsets.

What CD8 memory combined were CD45RO+ cells and CCR7-negative CD45RA+ TemRA cells. The sequenced sample was memory CD8+ T cells from PBMCs. Stated subset: CD45RO+ cells pooled with CCR7-negative TemRA cells. The rearrangement uses TRBV6-6 and TRBJ2-7; TRBD2 matches 7 bases. This clonotype was obtained from a man younger than 35 in good health. Some clones in this sample may be carry-over from other donors' samples. CDR3 DNA: TGTGCCAGCACATCTAGCGGCTCCTACGAGCAGTACTTC. Protein product: CASTSSGSYEQYF.